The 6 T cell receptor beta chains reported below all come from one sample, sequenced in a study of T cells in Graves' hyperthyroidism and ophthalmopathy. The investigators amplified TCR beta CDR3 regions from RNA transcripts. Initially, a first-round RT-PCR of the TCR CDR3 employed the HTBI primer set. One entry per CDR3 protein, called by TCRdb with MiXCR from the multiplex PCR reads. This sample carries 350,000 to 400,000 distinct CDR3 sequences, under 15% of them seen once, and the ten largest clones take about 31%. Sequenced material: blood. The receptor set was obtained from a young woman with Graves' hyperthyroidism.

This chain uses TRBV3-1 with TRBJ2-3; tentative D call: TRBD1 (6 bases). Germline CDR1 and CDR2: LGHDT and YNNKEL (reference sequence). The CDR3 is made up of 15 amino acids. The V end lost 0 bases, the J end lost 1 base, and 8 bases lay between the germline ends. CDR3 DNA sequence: TGTGCCAGCAGCCAAGAGGGGGCAGGCACAGATACGCAGTATTTT. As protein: CASSQEGAGTDTQYF.

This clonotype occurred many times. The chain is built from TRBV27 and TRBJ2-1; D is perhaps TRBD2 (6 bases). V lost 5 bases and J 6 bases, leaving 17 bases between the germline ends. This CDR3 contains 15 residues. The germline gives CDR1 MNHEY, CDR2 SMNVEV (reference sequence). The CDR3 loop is CASSPRGGSGNEQFF. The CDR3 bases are TGTGCCAGCAGTCCCCGAGGAGGGAGCGGCAATGAGCAGTTCTTC.

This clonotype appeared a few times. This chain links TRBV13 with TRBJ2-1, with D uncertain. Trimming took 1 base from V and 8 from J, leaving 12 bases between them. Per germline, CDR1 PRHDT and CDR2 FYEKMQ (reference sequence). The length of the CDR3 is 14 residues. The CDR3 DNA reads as TGTGCCAGCAGCTTAGTCGCCTTTGAGCATGAGCAGTTCTTC. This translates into CASSLVAFEHEQFF.

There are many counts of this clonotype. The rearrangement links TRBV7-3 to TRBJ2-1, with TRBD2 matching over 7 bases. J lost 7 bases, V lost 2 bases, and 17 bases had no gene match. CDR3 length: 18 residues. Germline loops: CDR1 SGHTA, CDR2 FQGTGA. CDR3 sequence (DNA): TGTGCCAGCAGCTTAGCCCCGCGGGAGAAAGAAGTCACAAATGAGCAGTTCTTC. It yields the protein CASSLAPREKEVTNEQFF.

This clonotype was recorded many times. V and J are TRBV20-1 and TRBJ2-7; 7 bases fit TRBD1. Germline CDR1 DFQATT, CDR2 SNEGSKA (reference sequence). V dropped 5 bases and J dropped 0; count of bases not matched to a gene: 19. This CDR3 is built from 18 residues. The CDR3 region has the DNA TGCAGTGCTGACTCATCCCTTAACCCGACAGGGAGCTCCTACGAGCAGTACTTC. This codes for CSADSSLNPTGSSYEQYF.

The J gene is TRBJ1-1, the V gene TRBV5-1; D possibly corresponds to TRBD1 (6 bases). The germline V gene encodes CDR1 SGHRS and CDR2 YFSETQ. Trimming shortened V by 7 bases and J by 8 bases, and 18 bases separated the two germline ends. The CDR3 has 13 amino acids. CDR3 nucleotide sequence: TGCGCCAGCGGACAGCTGGACAGATTCGAAGCTTTCTTT. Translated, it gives CASGQLDRFEAFF.